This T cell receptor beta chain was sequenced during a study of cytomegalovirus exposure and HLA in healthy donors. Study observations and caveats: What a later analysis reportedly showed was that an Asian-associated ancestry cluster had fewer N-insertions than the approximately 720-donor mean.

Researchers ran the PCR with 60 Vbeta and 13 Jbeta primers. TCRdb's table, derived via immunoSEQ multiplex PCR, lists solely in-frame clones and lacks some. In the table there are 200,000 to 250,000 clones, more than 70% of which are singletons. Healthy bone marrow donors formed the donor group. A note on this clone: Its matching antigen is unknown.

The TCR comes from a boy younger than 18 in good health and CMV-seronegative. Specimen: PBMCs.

The CDR3 spells CASSLASDSTGELFF. In DNA form, the CDR3 reads TGCGCCAGCAGCTTGGCCAGCGACTCCACCGGGGAGCTGTTTTTT. The V call is TRBV5-1, the J call TRBJ2-2; D is undetermined. Germline V gene data show CDR1 as SGHRS and CDR2 as YFSETQ. Trimming cost V 0 bases and J 4 bases, with 10 bases left between them. This CDR3 has 15 residues.